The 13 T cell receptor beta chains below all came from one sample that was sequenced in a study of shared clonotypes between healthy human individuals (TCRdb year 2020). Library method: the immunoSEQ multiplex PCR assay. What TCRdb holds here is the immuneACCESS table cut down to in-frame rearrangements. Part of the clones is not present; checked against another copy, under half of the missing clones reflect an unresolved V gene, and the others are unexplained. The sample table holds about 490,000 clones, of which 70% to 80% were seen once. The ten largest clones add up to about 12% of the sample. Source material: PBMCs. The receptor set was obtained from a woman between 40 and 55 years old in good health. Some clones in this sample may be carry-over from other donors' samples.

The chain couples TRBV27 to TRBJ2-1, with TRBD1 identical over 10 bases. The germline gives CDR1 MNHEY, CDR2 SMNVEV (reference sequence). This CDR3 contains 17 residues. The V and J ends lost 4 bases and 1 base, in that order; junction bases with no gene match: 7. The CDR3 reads CASSSDRGRGSYNEQFF. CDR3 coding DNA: TGTGCCAGCAGTTCCGACAGGGGGCGCGGGTCCTACAATGAGCAGTTCTTC.

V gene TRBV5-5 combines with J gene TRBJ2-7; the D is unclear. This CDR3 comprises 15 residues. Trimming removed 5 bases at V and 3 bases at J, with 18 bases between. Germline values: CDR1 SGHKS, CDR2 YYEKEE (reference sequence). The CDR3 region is CASRYRRDASYEQYF. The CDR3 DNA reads TGTGCCAGCAGATATAGACGAGACGCTAGCTACGAGCAGTACTTC.

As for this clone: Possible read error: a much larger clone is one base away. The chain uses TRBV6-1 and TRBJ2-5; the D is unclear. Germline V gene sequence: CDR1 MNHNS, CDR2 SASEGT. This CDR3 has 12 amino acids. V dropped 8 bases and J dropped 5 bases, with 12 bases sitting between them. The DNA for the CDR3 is TGTGCCAGCTCACATGCCGGGGAGACCCAGTACTTC. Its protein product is CASSHAGETQYF.

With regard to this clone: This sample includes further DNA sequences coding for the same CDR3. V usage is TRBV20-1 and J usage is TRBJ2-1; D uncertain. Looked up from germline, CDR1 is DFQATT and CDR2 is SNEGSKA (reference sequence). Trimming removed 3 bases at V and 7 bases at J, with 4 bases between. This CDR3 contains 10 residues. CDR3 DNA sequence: TGCAGTGCTAGTTCGAATGAGCAGTTCTTC. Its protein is CSASSNEQFF.

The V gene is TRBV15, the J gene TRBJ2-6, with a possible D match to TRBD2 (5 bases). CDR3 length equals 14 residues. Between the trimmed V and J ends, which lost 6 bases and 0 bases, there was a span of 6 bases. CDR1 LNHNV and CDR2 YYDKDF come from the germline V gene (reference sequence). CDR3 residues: CATRGGSGANVLTF. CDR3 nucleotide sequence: TGTGCCACCAGAGGAGGCTCTGGGGCCAACGTCCTGACTTTC.

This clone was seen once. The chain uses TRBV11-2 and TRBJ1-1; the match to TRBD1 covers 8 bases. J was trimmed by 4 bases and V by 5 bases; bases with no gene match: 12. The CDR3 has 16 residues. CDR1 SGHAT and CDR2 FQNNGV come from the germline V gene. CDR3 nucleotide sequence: TGTGCCAGCAGCCCATGGACAGGGCGGGGGGGCACTGAAGCTTTCTTT. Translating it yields CASSPWTGRGGTEAFF.

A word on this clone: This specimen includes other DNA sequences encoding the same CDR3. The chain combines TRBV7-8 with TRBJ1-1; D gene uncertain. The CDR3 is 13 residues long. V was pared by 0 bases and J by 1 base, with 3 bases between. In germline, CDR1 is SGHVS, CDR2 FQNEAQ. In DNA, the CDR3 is TGTGCCAGCAGCTTAGCGGCGAACACTGAAGCTTTCTTT. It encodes CASSLAANTEAFF. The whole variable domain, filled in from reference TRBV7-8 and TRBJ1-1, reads GAGVSQSPRYKVAKRGQDVALRCDPISGHVSLFWYQQALGQGPEFLTYFQNEAQLDKSGLPSDRFFAERPEGSVSTLKIQRTQQEDSAVYLCASSLAANTEAFFGQGTRLTVV.

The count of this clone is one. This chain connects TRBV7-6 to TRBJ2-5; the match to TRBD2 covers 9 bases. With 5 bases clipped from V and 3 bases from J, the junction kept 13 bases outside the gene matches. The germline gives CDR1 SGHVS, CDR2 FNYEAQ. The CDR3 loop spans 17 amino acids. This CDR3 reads CASSAGGGRALKETQYF. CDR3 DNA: TGTGCCAGCAGCGCCGGCGGCGGGAGGGCCCTGAAAGAGACCCAGTACTTC. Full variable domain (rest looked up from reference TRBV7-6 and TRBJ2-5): GAGVSQSPRYKVTKRGQDVALRCDPISGHVSLYWYRQALGQGPEFLTYFNYEAQQDKSGLPNDRFSAERPEGSISTLTIQRTEQRDSAMYRCASSAGGGRALKETQYFGPGTRLLVL.

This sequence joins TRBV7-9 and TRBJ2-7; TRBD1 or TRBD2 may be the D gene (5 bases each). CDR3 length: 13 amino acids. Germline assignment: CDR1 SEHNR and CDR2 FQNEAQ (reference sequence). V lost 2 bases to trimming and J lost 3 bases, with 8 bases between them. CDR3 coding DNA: TGTGCCAGCAGCTTATTTGGGGGCTACGAGCAGTACTTC. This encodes CASSLFGGYEQYF.

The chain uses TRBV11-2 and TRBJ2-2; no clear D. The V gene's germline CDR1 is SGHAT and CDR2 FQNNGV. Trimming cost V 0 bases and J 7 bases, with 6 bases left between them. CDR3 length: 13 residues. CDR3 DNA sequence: TGTGCCAGCAGCTTAGATTTAGGCGGGGAGCTGTTTTTT. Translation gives CASSLDLGGELFF.

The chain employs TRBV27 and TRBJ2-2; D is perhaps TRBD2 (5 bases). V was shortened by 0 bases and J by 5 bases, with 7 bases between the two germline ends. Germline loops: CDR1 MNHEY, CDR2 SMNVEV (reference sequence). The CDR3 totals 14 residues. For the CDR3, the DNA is TGTGCCAGCAGTTTATCGGACTGGACCGGGGAGCTGTTTTTT. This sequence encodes CASSLSDWTGELFF.

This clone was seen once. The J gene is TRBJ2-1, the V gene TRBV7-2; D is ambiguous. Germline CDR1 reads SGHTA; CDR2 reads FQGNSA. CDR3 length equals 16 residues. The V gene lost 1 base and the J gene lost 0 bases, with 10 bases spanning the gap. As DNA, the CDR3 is TGTGCCAGCAGCTTAGTGTCCACCCCCTCCTACAATGAGCAGTTCTTC. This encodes CASSLVSTPSYNEQFF.

CDR3 in amino acids: CASSATGASYNEQFF. The DNA for the CDR3 is TGCGCCAGCAGCGCGACAGGGGCCTCCTACAATGAGCAGTTCTTC. This chain links TRBV5-1 with TRBJ2-1; TRBD1 aligns across 8 bases. J was trimmed by 0 bases and V by 4 bases; bases with no gene match: 3. CDR1 and CDR2 from the germline V gene are SGHRS and YFSETQ. The CDR3 is 15 residues long.